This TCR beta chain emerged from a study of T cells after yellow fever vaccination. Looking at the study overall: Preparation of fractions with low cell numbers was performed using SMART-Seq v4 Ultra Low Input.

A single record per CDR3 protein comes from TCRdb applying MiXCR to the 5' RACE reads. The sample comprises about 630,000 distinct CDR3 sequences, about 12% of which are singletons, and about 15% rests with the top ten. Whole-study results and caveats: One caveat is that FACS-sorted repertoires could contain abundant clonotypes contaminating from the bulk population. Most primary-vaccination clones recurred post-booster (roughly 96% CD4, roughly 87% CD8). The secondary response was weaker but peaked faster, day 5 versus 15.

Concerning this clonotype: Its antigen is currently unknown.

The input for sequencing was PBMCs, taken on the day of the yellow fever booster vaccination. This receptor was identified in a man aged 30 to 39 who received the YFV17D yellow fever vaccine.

CDR3 sequence reads: CASSSRDRARAFF. The DNA for the CDR3 is TGTGCCAGCAGTTCCCGGGACAGGGCCCGGGCTTTCTTT. The rearrangement uses TRBV6-2 or TRBV6-3 and TRBJ1-1, with 9 bases aligning to TRBD1. Germline CDR1 MNHEY, CDR2 SVGEGT. The CDR3 is made up of 13 amino acids. With V trimmed by 4 bases and J by 11 bases, 8 bases remained unmatched.